This TCR beta chain is drawn from a study of blood T cells in healthy people across ages. Through a sample-barcoded 5' primer and a J-beta primer mix, a second PCR was run for 7 to 11 cycles. Each CDR3 protein gets one entry after TCRdb re-called the 5' RACE reads with MiXCR. The table lists 500,000 to 550,000 distinct CDR3 sequences, around 24% of them singletons. As to this clonotype: Antigen: not known.

There are 15 residues in the CDR3. V was pared by 5 bases and J by 2 bases, with 12 bases between. Looked up from germline, CDR1 is SEHNR and CDR2 is FQNEAQ (reference sequence). Study observations and caveats: It was held that diversity estimates obtained from one million T cells represented underestimates. Age brought a roughly linear fall in TCR beta diversity measured per million T cells.

The same data also went into a second study, on T cells of mothers and their children.

Sample: blood. The receptor was derived from a boy between 5 and 17 years old in good health. The rearrangement links TRBV7-9 to TRBJ2-2; D not certain. CDR3 region: CASSPFGANTGELFF. CDR3 bases: TGTGCCAGCAGCCCCTTCGGAGCAAACACCGGGGAGCTGTTTTTT.